This is a list of T cell receptor beta chains from one sample in a study of blood T cell repertoires in COVID-19. Assay used: immunoSEQ multiplex PCR; TCRdb lists only in-frame clones, some missing. The sample gives some 330,000 clones, 80% to 95% of which show up once; roughly 18% is in the top ten. Sequencing input: PBMCs or T cells enriched from blood (not recorded which). These receptor sequences come from a woman aged 25 to 39 who had recovered from COVID-19. The CDR3 runs from the conserved cysteine through the conserved F or W. D genes are given only for firm matches. Clone size is given for some rows only: seen once, a few or many times, or a class if the clone is expanded.

V	D	J	size	CDR3	DNA
TRBV11-2	TRBD2	TRBJ2-7	few	CASSLAWVGGSYEQYF	TGTGCCAGCAGCTTGGCGTGGGTGGGAGGGTCCTACGAGCAGTACTTC
TRBV5-4	TRBD2	TRBJ2-1	NA	CASSLLAGEQFF	TGTGCCAGCAGCTTACTAGCGGGCGAGCAGTTCTTC
TRBV29-1	NA	TRBJ1-2	NA	CSVVEGLGGYTF	TGCAGCGTTGTTGAGGGCCTGGGTGGCTACACCTTC
TRBV7-3	NA	TRBJ2-2	NA	CASRRLAYAGELFF	TGTGCCAGCAGGAGGCTAGCGTACGCCGGGGAGCTGTTTTTT
TRBV5-5	TRBD1	TRBJ2-7	NA	CASSLSGTGLYEQYF	TGTGCCAGCAGCTTGTCAGGGACAGGTCTCTACGAGCAGTACTTC
TRBV7-6	TRBD1	TRBJ2-2	NA	CASSNLGQGAGELFF	TGTGCCAGCAGCAATTTAGGACAGGGGGCCGGGGAGCTGTTTTTT
TRBV7-6	TRBD2	TRBJ2-1	NA	CAVRLSVAGGVDGEQFF	TGTGCCGTTCGACTATCGGTAGCGGGAGGTGTCGATGGTGAGCAGTTCTTC
TRBV6-5	NA	TRBJ2-3	NA	CASSYLLAADTQYF	TGTGCCAGCAGTTACCTCCTAGCAGCAGATACGCAGTATTTT
TRBV19	NA	TRBJ1-4	NA	CASSNPRDIEEKLFF	TGTGCCAGTAGCAATCCCCGGGACATTGAAGAAAAACTGTTTTTT
TRBV19	TRBD1	TRBJ1-1	NA	CASKVGDRGVTEAFF	TGTGCCAGTAAAGTCGGGGACAGGGGAGTCACTGAAGCTTTCTTT
TRBV6-2/TRBV6-3	TRBD1	TRBJ2-3	NA	CASSSGQGAGDTQYF	TGTGCCAGCAGTTCGGGACAGGGGGCGGGAGATACGCAGTATTTT
TRBV5-1	NA	TRBJ2-5	NA	CASSPASGAGETQYF	TGCGCCAGCAGCCCAGCGTCAGGGGCGGGAGAGACCCAGTACTTC
TRBV3-1/TRBV3-2	NA	TRBJ2-3	NA	CASSQDHAEGFTDTQYF	TGTGCCAGCAGCCAAGATCATGCGGAAGGATTCACAGATACGCAGTATTTT
TRBV27	TRBD1	TRBJ1-2	NA	CASSPGTAFLGGYTF	TGTGCCAGCAGCCCCGGGACAGCCTTTTTGGGTGGCTACACCTTC
TRBV12-3/TRBV12-4	NA	TRBJ2-7	NA	CASSPAYEQYF	TGTGCCAGCAGCCCGGCCTACGAGCAGTACTTC
TRBV10-3	TRBD1	TRBJ1-2	NA	CAISVGDRGGYGYTF	TGTGCCATCAGTGTCGGGGACAGGGGAGGCTATGGCTACACCTTC
TRBV5-1	TRBD1	TRBJ2-7	few	CASNTETGHYEQYF	TGCGCCAGCAACACCGAGACAGGGCACTACGAGCAGTACTTC
TRBV6-5	TRBD1	TRBJ1-1	NA	CASSSPRTGQTAEAFF	TGTGCCAGCAGTTCTCCAAGGACAGGGCAAACGGCTGAAGCTTTCTTT
TRBV4-1	NA	TRBJ2-7	NA	CASSQPTGRRDEQYF	TGCGCCAGCAGCCAACCGACAGGGCGGAGGGACGAGCAGTACTTC
TRBV7-2	TRBD2	TRBJ2-7	NA	CASSPRGGRASYEQYF	TGTGCCAGCAGCCCGAGGGGCGGGAGGGCATCCTACGAGCAGTACTTC
TRBV7-9	TRBD2	TRBJ2-1	once	CASSPHGGKGYNEQFF	TGTGCCAGCAGCCCCCACGGGGGGAAGGGATACAATGAGCAGTTCTTC
TRBV19	TRBD2	TRBJ2-2	NA	CASTPVLGRVAGMNTGELFF	TGTGCCAGTACCCCCGTTTTGGGGAGAGTAGCGGGGATGAACACCGGGGAGCTGTTTTTT
TRBV3-1/TRBV3-2	NA	TRBJ1-2	NA	CASSQAGNYGYTF	TGTGCCAGCAGCCAGGCAGGGAACTATGGCTACACCTTC
TRBV27	NA	TRBJ1-1	NA	CASSLSAAMNTEAFF	TGTGCCAGCAGTTTATCTGCGGCGATGAACACTGAAGCTTTCTTT
TRBV19	TRBD1	TRBJ1-1	NA	CASSTGTGVTEAFF	TGTGCCAGTAGTACCGGGACAGGGGTGACTGAAGCTTTCTTT
TRBV18	TRBD2	TRBJ2-5	NA	CASSHGGTSGLETQYF	TGTGCCAGCTCCCACGGGGGAACTAGCGGCCTAGAGACCCAGTACTTC
TRBV7-2	TRBD2	TRBJ2-7	NA	CASSLGLAGYYEQYF	TGTGCCAGCAGCTTAGGTCTAGCGGGGTACTACGAGCAGTACTTC
TRBV5-1	TRBD1	TRBJ1-4	NA	CATSGQPNEKLFF	TGCGCCACCTCGGGACAGCCAAATGAAAAACTGTTTTTT
TRBV28	TRBD1	TRBJ1-1	NA	CASSLQGAWTEAFF	TGTGCCAGCAGTTTACAGGGGGCGTGGACTGAAGCTTTCTTT
TRBV12-3/TRBV12-4	NA	TRBJ1-2	NA	CASSRTDNYGYTF	TGTGCCAGCAGTCGAACAGATAACTATGGCTACACCTTC
TRBV19	NA	TRBJ2-1	NA	CASSIVRLTYNEQFF	TGTGCCAGTAGTATAGTGAGGCTCACCTACAATGAGCAGTTCTTC
TRBV28	NA	TRBJ1-2	once	CASSLGKDLTF	TGTGCCAGCAGTTTAGGGAAGGACTTAACCTTC
TRBV19	NA	TRBJ1-2	NA	CASSGNSPRYGYTF	TGTGCCAGTAGTGGTAACAGTCCCCGCTATGGCTACACCTTC
TRBV6-2/TRBV6-3	TRBD1	TRBJ1-1	NA	CASSYSGTEIHHMNTEAFF	TGTGCCAGCAGTTACTCCGGGACAGAAATACACCACATGAACACTGAAGCTTTCTTT
TRBV4-3	NA	TRBJ2-4	NA	CASSQDRRAAKNIQYF	TGCGCCAGCAGCCAAGATAGGAGGGCGGCCAAAAACATTCAGTACTTC
TRBV7-2	NA	TRBJ2-7	NA	CASSLTGLTYEQYF	TGTGCCAGCAGCTTGACAGGACTTACCTACGAGCAGTACTTC
TRBV20-1	NA	TRBJ1-1	NA	CSAIVTEAFF	TGCAGTGCTATCGTAACTGAAGCTTTCTTT
TRBV5-1	TRBD2	TRBJ2-3	NA	CASSFQREGGADTQYF	TGCGCCAGCAGCTTCCAGCGGGAGGGCGGCGCAGATACGCAGTATTTT
TRBV27	TRBD2	TRBJ2-1	NA	CASSGVGLAYNEQFF	TGTGCCAGCAGTGGTGTGGGACTAGCGTACAATGAGCAGTTCTTC
TRBV5-4	NA	TRBJ1-6	few	CASSATGQRSYNSPLHF	TGTGCCAGCAGCGCGACGGGTCAGAGGTCCTATAATTCACCCCTCCACTTT
TRBV5-1	TRBD2	TRBJ2-1	NA	CASSLNPAGEGYEQFF	TGCGCCAGCAGCTTGAACCCAGCGGGGGAAGGGTACGAGCAGTTCTTC
TRBV7-9	TRBD2	TRBJ2-2	NA	CASTQGTSGAGELFF	TGTGCCAGCACCCAGGGGACTAGCGGAGCCGGGGAGCTGTTTTTT
TRBV23-1	TRBD1	TRBJ2-2	NA	CASSQYRGTSRSSNTGELFF	TGCGCCAGCAGTCAATACAGGGGTACAAGCCGGTCCTCGAACACCGGGGAGCTGTTTTTT
TRBV10-3	NA	TRBJ2-2	NA	CAIKQGVTGELFF	TGTGCCATCAAACAGGGCGTAACCGGGGAGCTGTTTTTT
TRBV12-3/TRBV12-4	NA	TRBJ2-2	NA	CATGRRNTGELFF	TGTGCCACAGGCCGACGGAACACCGGGGAGCTGTTTTTT
TRBV5-1	TRBD1	TRBJ2-1	NA	CASSLGTGEYEQFF	TGCGCCAGCAGCTTGGGGACAGGGGAGTATGAGCAGTTCTTC
TRBV2	NA	TRBJ2-2	NA	CASSETGPLTGELFF	TGTGCCAGCAGTGAAACAGGGCCATTGACCGGGGAGCTGTTTTTT
TRBV19	NA	TRBJ2-7	once	CASSWSFDRNLYEQYF	TGTGCCAGTAGTTGGTCTTTTGACAGGAACCTCTACGAGCAGTACTTC
TRBV28	TRBD1	TRBJ1-2	NA	CASSSTGGYYGYTF	TGTGCCAGCAGCTCAACAGGGGGTTACTATGGCTACACCTTC
TRBV4-3	TRBD1	TRBJ2-2	NA	CASSQGTGETGELFF	TGCGCCAGCAGCCAAGGGACAGGGGAAACCGGGGAGCTGTTTTTT
TRBV5-6	TRBD1	TRBJ2-6	NA	CASSPGQGLRFGANVLTF	TGTGCCAGCAGTCCGGGACAGGGGCTTCGGTTTGGGGCCAACGTCCTGACTTTC
TRBV2	NA	TRBJ1-5	NA	CASRGLVSNQPQHF	TGTGCCAGCAGGGGACTAGTGAGCAATCAGCCCCAGCATTTT
TRBV6-2/TRBV6-3	NA	TRBJ2-7	NA	CASSPRRQSYEQYF	TGTGCCAGCAGTCCCCGCAGACAGTCCTACGAGCAGTACTTC
TRBV7-9	TRBD2	TRBJ2-3	NA	CASSLGVAGGTDTQYF	TGTGCCAGCAGCTTAGGGGTAGCGGGAGGTACAGATACGCAGTATTTT
TRBV5-4	TRBD1	TRBJ1-1	NA	CASSEGAAITEAFF	TGTGCCAGCAGCGAGGGGGCCGCGATCACTGAAGCTTTCTTT
TRBV28	NA	TRBJ1-1	NA	CASRAGTRVSEAFF	TGTGCCAGCAGGGCCGGGACACGGGTGAGTGAAGCTTTCTTT
TRBV9	NA	TRBJ2-7	once	CASSPRVGVSEQYF	TGTGCCAGCAGCCCCCGGGTAGGGGTCTCTGAGCAGTACTTC
TRBV2	NA	TRBJ1-1	NA	CASLRGGNTEAFF	TGTGCCAGCCTCCGCGGGGGGAACACTGAAGCTTTCTTT